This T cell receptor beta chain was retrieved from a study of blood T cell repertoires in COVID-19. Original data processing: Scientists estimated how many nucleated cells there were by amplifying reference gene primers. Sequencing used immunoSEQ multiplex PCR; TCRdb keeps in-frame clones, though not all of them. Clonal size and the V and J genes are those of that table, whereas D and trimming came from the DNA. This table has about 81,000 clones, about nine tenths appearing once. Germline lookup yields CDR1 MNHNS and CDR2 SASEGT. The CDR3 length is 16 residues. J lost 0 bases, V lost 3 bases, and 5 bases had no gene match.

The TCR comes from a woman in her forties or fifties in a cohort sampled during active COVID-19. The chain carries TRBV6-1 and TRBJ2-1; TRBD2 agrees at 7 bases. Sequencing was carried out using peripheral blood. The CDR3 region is CASSDVGGISYNEQFF. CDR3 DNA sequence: TGTGCCAGCAGTGATGTCGGGGGGATCTCCTACAATGAGCAGTTCTTC.